This T cell receptor beta chain was sequenced during a study of control samples from healthy donors and cancer patients. The trim removed 2 bases at V and 3 bases at J, leaving 13 bases unmatched. This CDR3 spans 17 amino acids. In germline, CDR1 is SGHTA, CDR2 FQGNSA. Generated by immunoSEQ multiplex PCR, the TCRdb table keeps only in-frame clones and is missing some. The repertoire holds almost 85,000 clones, with around 94% as singletons. Sequences were obtained from blood. This clonotype originated in a woman aged 18 to 35 in good health. The J gene is TRBJ2-7, the V gene TRBV7-2; 7 bases fit TRBD1. The CDR3 DNA follows: TGTGCCAGCAGCTTATCGGGATTTCGGGACAGAGACTACGAGCAGTACTTC. This sequence encodes CASSLSGFRDRDYEQYF.